This entry concerns a single T cell receptor (beta chain). No antigen is known for it. The data derive from a study of T cell responses to AZD1222 COVID-19 vaccine. Assay: immunoSEQ multiplex PCR; the TCRdb copy retains only in-frame clones and omits some. The data hold approximately 130,000 clones, with roughly 87% observed a single time. Study conclusions and caveats: Targeting of unmutated variant regions was reportedly seen in nearly half of spike-specific TCRs. Spike-specific TCR breadth and depth both grew after two AZD1222 doses. Repertoires were collected only later (after the peak T cell response had occurred). Only five or six AZD1222 recipients were seropositive at baseline.

V dropped 1 base and J dropped 4 bases, with 15 bases sitting between them. The CDR3 has 16 amino acids. The V gene's germline CDR1 is LNHNV and CDR2 YYDKDF (reference sequence). This specimen was peripheral blood, taken 28 days after the second AZD1222 dose. V gene TRBV15 combines with J gene TRBJ2-3; a possible D gene is TRBD2 (5 bases). The clonotype originates from an adult who received the AZD1222 COVID-19 vaccine. DNA of the CDR3: TGTGCCACCAGCAGAGGGGATGATCTCGGGGCAGATACGCAGTATTTT. It translates to CATSRGDDLGADTQYF.